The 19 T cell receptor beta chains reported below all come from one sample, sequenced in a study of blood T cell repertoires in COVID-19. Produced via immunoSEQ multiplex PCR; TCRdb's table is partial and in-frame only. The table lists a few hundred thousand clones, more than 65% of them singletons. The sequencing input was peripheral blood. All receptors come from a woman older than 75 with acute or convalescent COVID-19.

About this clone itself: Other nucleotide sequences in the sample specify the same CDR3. DNA of the CDR3: TGTGCCAGCAGTTTTGGAGGGATAGGTAATCAGCCCCAGCATTTT. The encoded protein is CASSFGGIGNQPQHF. The rearrangement uses TRBV28 and TRBJ1-5; D gene unclear. This CDR3 is built from 15 residues. Germline V gene lookup returns CDR1 MDHEN and CDR2 SYDVKM. V lost 3 bases and J 4 bases, leaving 13 bases between the germline ends.

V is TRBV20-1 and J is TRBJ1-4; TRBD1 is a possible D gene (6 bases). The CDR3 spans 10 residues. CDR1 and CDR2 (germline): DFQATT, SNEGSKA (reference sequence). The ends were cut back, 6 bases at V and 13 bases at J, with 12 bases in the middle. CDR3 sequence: CSAERGGLFF. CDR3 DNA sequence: TGCAGTGCAGAGAGGGGGGGACTGTTTTTT.

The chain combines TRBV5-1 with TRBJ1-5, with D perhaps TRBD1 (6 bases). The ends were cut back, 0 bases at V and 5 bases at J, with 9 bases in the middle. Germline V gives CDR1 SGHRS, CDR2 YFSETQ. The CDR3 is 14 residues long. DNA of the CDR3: TGCGCCAGCAGCTTGGGGGACATCCATCAGCCCCAGCATTTT. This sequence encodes CASSLGDIHQPQHF. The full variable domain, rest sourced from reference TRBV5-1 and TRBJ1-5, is KAGVTQTPRYLIKTRGQQVTLSCSPISGHRSVSWYQQTPGQGLQFLFEYFSETQRNKGNFPGRFSGRQFSNSRSEMNVSTLELGDSALYLCASSLGDIHQPQHFGDGTRLSIL.

In DNA, the CDR3 is TGTGCCAGCAGCTCTGCTTCAGGGGTGAGATATGGCTACACCTTC. Its translation: CASSSASGVRYGYTF. This chain joins TRBV5-4 and TRBJ1-2; perhaps TRBD1 as D (6 bases). There are 15 residues in the CDR3. Germline CDR1 and CDR2: SGHNT and YYREEE (reference sequence). V was clipped by 3 bases and J by 5 bases, with 17 bases between them.

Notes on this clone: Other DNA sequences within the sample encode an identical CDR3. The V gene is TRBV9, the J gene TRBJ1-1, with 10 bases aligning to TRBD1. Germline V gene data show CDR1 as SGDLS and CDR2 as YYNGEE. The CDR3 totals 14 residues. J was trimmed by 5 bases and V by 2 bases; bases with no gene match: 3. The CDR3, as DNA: TGTGCCAGCAGCGTCGGGACAGGGGAGACTGAAGCTTTCTTT. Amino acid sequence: CASSVGTGETEAFF.

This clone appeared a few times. The CDR3 sequence: CASSSPGTVFYQPQHF. Here the CDR3 DNA reads TGTGCCAGTAGTAGTCCCGGGACAGTTTTTTATCAGCCCCAGCATTTT. This chain uses TRBV19 with TRBJ1-5; 7 positions match TRBD1. Unmatched junction bases numbered 11, after V lost 4 bases and J lost 5 bases. In germline, CDR1 is LNHDA, CDR2 SQIVND (reference sequence). The CDR3 sequence is 16 residues long.

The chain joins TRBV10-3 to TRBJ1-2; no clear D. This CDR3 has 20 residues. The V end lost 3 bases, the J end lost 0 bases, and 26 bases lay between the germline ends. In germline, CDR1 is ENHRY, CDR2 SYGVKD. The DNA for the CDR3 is TGTGCCATCAGTGACCAATCTCGCGGCCGCAAGACGGAAGCTAACTATGGCTACACCTTC. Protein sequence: CAISDQSRGRKTEANYGYTF.

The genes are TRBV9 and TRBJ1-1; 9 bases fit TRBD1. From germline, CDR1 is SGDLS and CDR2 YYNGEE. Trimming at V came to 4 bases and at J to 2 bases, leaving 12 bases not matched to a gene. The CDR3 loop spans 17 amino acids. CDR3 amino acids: CASSPRPGQGPNTEAFF. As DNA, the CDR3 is TGTGCCAGCAGCCCCCGGCCGGGACAGGGACCTAACACTGAAGCTTTCTTT.

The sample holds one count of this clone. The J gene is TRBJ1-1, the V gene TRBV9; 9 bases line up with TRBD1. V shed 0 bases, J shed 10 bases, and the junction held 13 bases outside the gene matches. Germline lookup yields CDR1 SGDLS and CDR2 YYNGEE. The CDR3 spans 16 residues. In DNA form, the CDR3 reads TGTGCCAGCAGCGTAGCTACGGGGACAGGGATTTCGTCAGCTTTCTTT. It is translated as CASSVATGTGISSAFF.

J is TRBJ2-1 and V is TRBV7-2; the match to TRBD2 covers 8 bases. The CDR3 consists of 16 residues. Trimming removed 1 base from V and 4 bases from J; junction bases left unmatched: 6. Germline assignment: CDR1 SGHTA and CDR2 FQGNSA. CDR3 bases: TGTGCCAGCAGCTTAGAGGAGTTAGCGGGGTACAATGAGCAGTTCTTC. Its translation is CASSLEELAGYNEQFF.

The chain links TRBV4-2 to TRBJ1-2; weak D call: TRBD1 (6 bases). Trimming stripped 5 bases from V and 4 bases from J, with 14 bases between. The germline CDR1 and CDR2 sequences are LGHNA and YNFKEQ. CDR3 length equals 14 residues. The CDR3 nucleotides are TGTGCCAGCAGCGGACAGTTTTTCCCCTATGGCTACACCTTC. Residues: CASSGQFFPYGYTF.

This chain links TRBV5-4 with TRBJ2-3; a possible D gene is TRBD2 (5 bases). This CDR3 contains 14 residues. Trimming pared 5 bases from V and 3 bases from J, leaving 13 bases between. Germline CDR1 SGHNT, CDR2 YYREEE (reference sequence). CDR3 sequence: CASRDPGNTDTQYF. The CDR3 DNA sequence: TGTGCCAGCAGAGACCCGGGGAATACAGATACGCAGTATTTT.

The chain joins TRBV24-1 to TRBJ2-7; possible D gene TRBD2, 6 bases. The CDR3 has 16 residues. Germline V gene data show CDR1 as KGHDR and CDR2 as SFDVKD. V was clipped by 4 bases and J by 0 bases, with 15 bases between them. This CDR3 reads CATSEASGGASYEQYF. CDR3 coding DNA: TGTGCCACCAGTGAGGCCTCGGGCGGGGCCTCCTACGAGCAGTACTTC.

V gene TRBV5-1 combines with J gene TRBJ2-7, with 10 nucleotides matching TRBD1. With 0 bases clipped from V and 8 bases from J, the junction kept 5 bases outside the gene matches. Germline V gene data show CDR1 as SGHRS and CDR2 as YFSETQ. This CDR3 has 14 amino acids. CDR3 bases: TGCGCCAGCAGCTTGGACGGGACAGGGGACCAGCAGTACTTC. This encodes CASSLDGTGDQQYF.

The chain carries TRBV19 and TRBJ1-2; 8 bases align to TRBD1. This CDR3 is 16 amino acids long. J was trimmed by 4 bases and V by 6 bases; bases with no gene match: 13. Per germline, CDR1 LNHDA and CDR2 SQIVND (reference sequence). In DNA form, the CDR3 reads TGTGCCAGTAGGATTAGGGCGGGACAGGATGCCTATGGCTACACCTTC. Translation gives CASRIRAGQDAYGYTF.

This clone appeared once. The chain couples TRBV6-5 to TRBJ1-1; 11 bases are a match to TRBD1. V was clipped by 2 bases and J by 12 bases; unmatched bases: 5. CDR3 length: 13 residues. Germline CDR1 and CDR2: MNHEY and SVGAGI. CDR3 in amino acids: CASSYGTGGRSFF. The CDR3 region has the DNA TGTGCCAGCAGTTACGGGACAGGGGGTCGGTCTTTCTTT.

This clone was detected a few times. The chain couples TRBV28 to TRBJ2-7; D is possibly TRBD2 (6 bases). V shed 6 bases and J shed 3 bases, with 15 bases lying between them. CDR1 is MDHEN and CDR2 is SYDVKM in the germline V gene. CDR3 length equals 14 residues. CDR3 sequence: CASSRGWGVYEQYF. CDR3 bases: TGTGCCAGCAGCCGGGGGTGGGGAGTCTACGAGCAGTACTTC.

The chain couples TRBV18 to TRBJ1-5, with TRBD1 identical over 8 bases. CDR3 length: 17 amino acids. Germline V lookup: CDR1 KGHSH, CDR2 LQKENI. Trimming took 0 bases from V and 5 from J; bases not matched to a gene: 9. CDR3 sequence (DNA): TGTGCCAGCTCACCACCTAGATCCGGGACAGGTTATCAGCCCCAGCATTTT. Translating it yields CASSPPRSGTGYQPQHF.

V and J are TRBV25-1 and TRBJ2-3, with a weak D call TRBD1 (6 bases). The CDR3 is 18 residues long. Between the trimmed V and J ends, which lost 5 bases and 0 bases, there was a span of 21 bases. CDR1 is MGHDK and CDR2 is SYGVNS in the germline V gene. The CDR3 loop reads CASSITGTLSLSTDTQYF. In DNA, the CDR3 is TGTGCCAGCAGTATTACCGGGACACTGTCCCTTAGCACAGATACGCAGTATTTT.